The clone carrying this T cell receptor (beta chain) has ten or more counts. Looked up from germline, CDR1 is MNHEY and CDR2 is SVGEGT. Trimming removed 0 bases from V and 3 bases from J, with 12 bases in between. The length of the CDR3 is 16 residues. TCRdb called the reads again in MiXCR, with one record for every CDR3 protein. Of hundreds of thousands of distinct CDR3 sequences in the sample, roughly a sixth were seen once. The sample belongs to a study of T cell repertoires in cytomegalovirus infection. Study summary: Through public TCR beta signatures, both CMV infection and matching HLA type were indicated.

This receptor was taken from a human donor in good health (CMV status not recorded). Some clones in this sample may be carry-over from other donors' samples. This sequence joins TRBV6-2 or TRBV6-3 and TRBJ1-5; D ambiguous. The sequencing sample was made of PBMCs. CDR3 residues: CASSYSMGTDNQPQHF. In DNA, the CDR3 is TGTGCCAGCAGTTACTCGATGGGTACAGACAATCAGCCCCAGCATTTT.